This entry describes one T cell receptor (beta chain). The sample comes from a study of blood T cell repertoires in COVID-19. Turning to the study itself: Samples came from the United States, Italy and Spain, spanning acute and convalescent COVID-19.

Looked up from germline, CDR1 is SNHLY and CDR2 is FYNNEI. The V and J ends lost 6 bases and 3 bases, in that order; junction bases with no gene match: 6. This CDR3 is 15 amino acids long. Per the study methods: Reference gene primer amplification yielded estimated nucleated cell counts. Only in-frame clones appear in the TCRdb table, and some are missing; sequencing was by immunoSEQ multiplex PCR. The DNA gave D and trimming, while V, J and clone size come from that table. The table shows about 290,000 clones, with around nine tenths occurring only once. This clonotype was obtained from a middle-aged woman who had recovered from COVID-19. Sequenced input: peripheral blood. This rearrangement joins TRBV2 to TRBJ2-1; 9 bases match TRBD1. The CDR3: CASSEDRGGYNEQFF. The CDR3 nucleotides are TGTGCCAGCAGCGAGGACAGGGGCGGCTACAATGAGCAGTTCTTC.